Shown below are 32 T cell receptor beta chains from a single sample sequenced in a study of OX40 agonist ivuxolimab in advanced cancers. The assay was immunoSEQ multiplex PCR, and TCRdb's table has in-frame clones only and misses some. This sample carries tens of thousands of clones, around nine tenths of them seen once, and the ten largest clones take less than 3%. The specimen was CD4+ or CD8+ T cells sorted from blood, collected in a trial of the OX40 agonist ivuxolimab. Every receptor here comes from an adult with an advanced solid tumor such as melanoma, head and neck, liver or kidney cancer.

This chain uses TRBV30 with TRBJ1-6; D remains ambiguous. V was clipped by 3 bases and J by 7 bases, with 10 bases between them. CDR3 length: 13 residues. Germline lookup yields CDR1 GTSNPN and CDR2 SVGIG (reference sequence). The CDR3 sequence: CAWSPGWNSPLHF. CDR3 coding DNA: TGTGCCTGGAGCCCCGGGTGGAATTCACCCCTCCACTTT.

V usage is TRBV18 and J usage is TRBJ2-7, with a possible D match to TRBD1 (6 bases). Per germline, CDR1 KGHSH and CDR2 LQKENI. This CDR3 has 14 amino acids. The V and J ends lost 3 bases and 0 bases respectively, with 9 bases between them. The CDR3 DNA reads as TGTGCCAGCTCACCGACAGGTTCCTCCTACGAGCAGTACTTC. The encoded protein is CASSPTGSSYEQYF.

The CDR3 DNA sequence: TGTGCCATCAGTGAAGTTTCACGAATCACAGATACGCAGTATTTT. Protein: CAISEVSRITDTQYF. This chain joins TRBV10-3 and TRBJ2-3; D gene uncertain. Germline V gene data show CDR1 as ENHRY and CDR2 as SYGVKD. The CDR3 loop spans 15 amino acids. Trimming took off 3 bases at V and 2 bases at J, with 12 bases between the two ends.

The V call is TRBV4-3, the J call TRBJ1-5, with 8 nucleotides matching TRBD1. V was clipped by 0 bases and J by 2 bases; unmatched bases: 9. Germline V gene lookup returns CDR1 LGHNA and CDR2 YSLEER. This CDR3 spans 18 amino acids. This chain's CDR3 is CASSQDWGRGRGNQPQHF. DNA of the CDR3: TGCGCCAGCAGCCAAGATTGGGGCAGGGGGCGAGGCAATCAGCCCCAGCATTTT.

This chain uses TRBV10-3 with TRBJ2-6; unclear D gene. CDR3 length: 17 residues. V gave up 5 bases and J gave up 0 bases, with 14 bases separating them. CDR1 and CDR2 from the germline V gene are ENHRY and SYGVKD. For the CDR3, the DNA is TGTGCCATCAGTCCAACTCCTGAGTCCTCTGGGGCCAACGTCCTGACTTTC. Translated, it gives CAISPTPESSGANVLTF.

The chain recombines TRBV21-1 with TRBJ2-1. TRBV21-1 is a known pseudogene. The CDR3 is 17 amino acids. CDR3 sequence: CASSKGRDTISYNEQFF. CDR3 DNA: TGTGCCAGCAGCAAAGGGAGGGACACCATCTCCTACAATGAGCAGTTCTTC.

The chain combines TRBV27 with TRBJ1-6, with D uncertain. Trimming left V 2 bases short and J 8 bases short, with 13 bases between. Germline CDR1 and CDR2: MNHEY and SMNVEV (reference sequence). The CDR3 extends over 15 amino acids. The CDR3 reads CASSLTWGLDSPLHF. CDR3 DNA: TGTGCCAGCAGTTTAACGTGGGGATTGGATTCACCCCTCCACTTT.

This chain uses TRBV18 with TRBJ2-3; unclear D gene. The V gene's germline CDR1 is KGHSH and CDR2 LQKENI. Trimming stripped 1 base from V and 2 bases from J, with 4 bases between. The length of the CDR3 is 13 residues. In DNA, the CDR3 is TGTGCCAGCTCACCACGGAACACAGATACGCAGTATTTT. Translation: CASSPRNTDTQYF. Combining the CDR3 with reference TRBV18 and TRBJ2-3 gives the whole variable domain NAGVMQNPRHLVRRRGQEARLRCSPMKGHSHVYWYRQLPEEGLKFMVYLQKENIIDESGMPKERFSAEFPKEGPSILRIQQVVRGDSAAYFCASSPRNTDTQYFGPGTRLTVL.

The V call is TRBV29-1, the J call TRBJ2-2; 9 bases match TRBD1. J was trimmed by 3 bases and V by 5 bases; bases with no gene match: 4. The germline CDR1 and CDR2 sequences are SQVTM and ANQGSEA. The CDR3 extends over 14 amino acids. DNA of the CDR3: TGCAGCGTTAGGACAGGGGTTGACACCGGGGAGCTGTTTTTT. Amino acid sequence: CSVRTGVDTGELFF.

This clone was seen only once. V and J are TRBV10-3 and TRBJ2-3, with TRBD1 identical over 9 bases. The CDR3 consists of 14 residues. J lost 2 bases, V lost 6 bases, and 3 bases had no gene match. CDR1 is ENHRY, CDR2 SYGVKD, per germline. CDR3 coding DNA: TGTGCCATCAGACAGGGGGCGAACACAGATACGCAGTATTTT. It codes for CAIRQGANTDTQYF.

The J gene is TRBJ1-3, the V gene TRBV30, with 9 positions matching TRBD1. The CDR3 is made up of 14 amino acids. Germline-derived CDR1 and CDR2 are GTSNPN and SVGIG (reference sequence). V shed 3 bases and J 3 bases; nucleotides not matched to a gene: 3. In DNA, the CDR3 is TGTGCCTGGAGCAAGACAGGGGGTGGAAACACCATATATTTT. Residues: CAWSKTGGGNTIYF.

The chain carries TRBV5-6 and TRBJ2-5; D uncertain. The ends were cut back, 3 bases at V and 5 bases at J, with 11 bases in the middle. CDR1 is SGHDT, CDR2 YYEEEE, per germline. This CDR3 is built from 13 residues. The chain's CDR3 is CASSYPSRETQYF. CDR3 nucleotide sequence: TGTGCCAGCAGCTACCCGAGCAGGGAGACCCAGTACTTC.

V gene TRBV7-9 combines with J gene TRBJ1-5; D perhaps matches TRBD1 (5 bases). Trimming stripped 1 base from V and 7 bases from J, with 11 bases between. This CDR3 has 14 residues. The germline V gene has CDR1 SEHNR and CDR2 FQNEAQ (reference sequence). In DNA, the CDR3 is TGTGCCAGCAGCTTAGGTGGCCAGGGACAGCCCCAGCATTTT. Amino acid sequence: CASSLGGQGQPQHF.

V usage is TRBV4-1 and J usage is TRBJ1-5; 10 bases fit TRBD1. CDR1 is MGHRA, CDR2 YSYEKL, per germline. J gave up 4 bases and V 8 bases, and 11 bases lay outside the gene matches. This CDR3 has 16 amino acids. The CDR3 DNA reads TGCGCCAGCGCTGAAGGGACAGGGGCGAGGAATCAGCCCCAGCATTTT. Translating gives CASAEGTGARNQPQHF.

The genes are TRBV2 and TRBJ2-2; 13 bases match TRBD2. Germline V gene lookup returns CDR1 SNHLY and CDR2 FYNNEI. This CDR3 is 17 amino acids long. The V gene end was trimmed by 5 bases and the J gene end by 7 bases; junction bases not matched to a gene: 10. In DNA, the CDR3 is TGTGCCAGCAGTCCCCAACTAGCGGGGGGGACGTTCGGGGAGCTGTTTTTT. As protein: CASSPQLAGGTFGELFF.

The V call is TRBV6-6, the J call TRBJ1-6; TRBD1 might be the D (6 bases). The CDR3 length is 16 residues. Germline loops: CDR1 MNHNY, CDR2 SVGAGI (reference sequence). Trimming took 0 bases from V and 7 from J, leaving 13 bases between them. CDR3 sequence: CASSYSINRENSPLHF. The CDR3 DNA reads TGTGCCAGCAGTTACTCGATAAACAGGGAGAATTCACCCCTCCACTTT.

The sample holds one count of this clone. This chain links TRBV19 with TRBJ2-1; D is ambiguous. From germline, CDR1 is LNHDA and CDR2 SQIVND (reference sequence). There are 15 residues in the CDR3. The V end was cut by 3 bases, the J end by 8 bases, with 17 bases between. The CDR3 DNA reads as TGTGCCAGTAGTATCGGGCAGGCGCCTGAGGATGAGCAGTTCTTC. Amino acid sequence: CASSIGQAPEDEQFF.

This chain links TRBV5-6 with TRBJ1-6; D not certain. The ends were cut back, 4 bases at V and 7 bases at J, with 9 bases in the middle. The CDR3 is made up of 13 amino acids. Germline CDR1 reads SGHDT; CDR2 reads YYEEEE. DNA of the CDR3: TGTGCCAGCAGCACCTACAGAAATTCACCCCTCCACTTT. It specifies CASSTYRNSPLHF.

The V gene is TRBV6-1, the J gene TRBJ1-2, with TRBD1 matching over 7 bases. Germline V gives CDR1 MNHNS, CDR2 SASEGT. The length of the CDR3 is 15 residues. With V trimmed by 4 bases and J by 4 bases, 9 bases remained unmatched. This CDR3 is CASSVEGRGIYGYTF. As DNA, the CDR3 is TGTGCCAGCAGTGTTGAGGGCAGGGGGATCTATGGCTACACCTTC.

The chain has TRBV10-3 and TRBJ1-3; TRBD1 aligns across 7 bases. Per germline, CDR1 ENHRY and CDR2 SYGVKD. The CDR3 is 14 amino acids. With V trimmed by 4 bases and J by 4 bases, 4 bases remained unmatched. CDR3 amino acids: CAISADRAGNTIYF. The DNA of the CDR3 is TGTGCCATCAGTGCCGACAGGGCAGGAAACACCATATATTTT.

The J gene is TRBJ1-5, the V gene TRBV21-1; TRBD1, the table's D call, lacks a check against the DNA. TRBV21-1 is a pseudogene segment. The CDR3 runs 20 residues. The CDR3 spells CASSEIGTGAETLSNQPQHF. CDR3 in DNA: TGTGCCAGCAGCGAAATCGGCACAGGGGCCGAAACACTCAGCAATCAGCCCCAGCATTTT.

The chain combines TRBV7-6 with TRBJ2-2, with 9 positions matching TRBD1. The CDR3 extends over 17 amino acids. Germline CDR1 is SGHVS and CDR2 is FNYEAQ. The junction had 12 bases not matched to a gene; V was cut back by 5 bases and J by 5 bases. The CDR3 sequence: CASSQFIGQGLTGELFF. Written as DNA, the CDR3 is TGTGCCAGCAGCCAGTTCATAGGACAGGGGTTAACCGGGGAGCTGTTTTTT.

The chain is built from TRBV15 and TRBJ1-6, with D hard to call. Deletions cut 1 base from V and 2 bases from J, with 15 bases between. The CDR3 totals 18 residues. Germline CDR1 reads LNHNV; CDR2 reads YYDKDF (reference sequence). The chain's CDR3 is CATSRGFLADTYNSPLHF. Written as DNA, the CDR3 is TGTGCCACCAGCAGAGGATTTTTAGCAGACACCTATAATTCACCCCTCCACTTT.

This clone came up a few times. V is TRBV4-2 and J is TRBJ1-1; 9 bases map to TRBD1. With 3 bases clipped from V and 5 bases from J, the junction kept 10 bases outside the gene matches. CDR1 and CDR2 from the germline V gene are LGHNA and YNFKEQ. CDR3 length: 16 residues. The CDR3 spells CASSQNPGQGSTEAFF. For the CDR3, the DNA is TGTGCCAGCAGCCAGAACCCGGGACAGGGTAGTACTGAAGCTTTCTTT.

The chain couples TRBV2 to TRBJ2-5; a weak D match, TRBD2 (5 bases). CDR1 is SNHLY and CDR2 is FYNNEI in the germline V gene. V lost 7 bases and J lost 5, with 17 bases in between. The CDR3 contains 14 residues. CDR3 in DNA: TGTGCCAGCACCCGACTATCGGGGTCGGAGACCCAGTACTTC. Translated: CASTRLSGSETQYF.

This rearrangement joins TRBV5-1 to TRBJ2-7; TRBD1 is a possible D gene (5 bases). CDR1 and CDR2 from the germline V gene are SGHRS and YFSETQ. The V and J ends lost 4 bases and 6 bases respectively, with 14 bases between them. The CDR3 runs to 13 residues. This chain's CDR3 is CASSIRDVGEQYF. The CDR3, as DNA: TGCGCCAGCAGCATCAGGGATGTAGGCGAGCAGTACTTC. The whole variable domain, filled in from reference TRBV5-1 and TRBJ2-7, reads KAGVTQTPRYLIKTRGQQVTLSCSPISGHRSVSWYQQTPGQGLQFLFEYFSETQRNKGNFPGRFSGRQFSNSRSEMNVSTLELGDSALYLCASSIRDVGEQYFGPGTRLTVT.

The V and J genes are TRBV19 and TRBJ1-6; no reliable D call. Between the trimmed V and J ends, which lost 1 base and 10 bases, there was a span of 14 bases. CDR1 LNHDA and CDR2 SQIVND come from the germline V gene (reference sequence). The CDR3 is 15 amino acids. The CDR3, as DNA: TGTGCCAGTAGTATAGGTGACCTAAGAGGGTCACCCCTCCACTTT. Translated, it gives CASSIGDLRGSPLHF.

The table lists this clone with a few counts. CDR3 coding DNA: TGTGCCATCAGTGAGTCCCGCTATCAGCCCCAGCATTTT. It yields the protein CAISESRYQPQHF. V is TRBV10-3 and J is TRBJ1-5; no reliable D call. V was shortened by 0 bases and J by 5 bases, with 5 bases between the two germline ends. This CDR3 comprises 13 residues. Germline V lookup: CDR1 ENHRY, CDR2 SYGVKD.

This clone has a single count. The V gene is TRBV19, the J gene TRBJ1-1; 7 nucleotides match TRBD1. CDR1 and CDR2 from the germline V gene are LNHDA and SQIVND (reference sequence). The CDR3 consists of 14 residues. The ends lost 6 bases at V and 1 base at J; junction bases unmatched: 5. CDR3 residues: CASSHRGPNTEAFF. The CDR3, as DNA: TGTGCCAGTAGCCACAGGGGACCGAACACTGAAGCTTTCTTT.

This chain links TRBV4-3 with TRBJ1-4, with D unclear. The CDR3 has 13 residues. Germline CDR1 LGHNA, CDR2 YSLEER. Trimming stripped 0 bases from V and 12 bases from J, with 11 bases between. The CDR3 protein is CASSQEGAGQLFF. The CDR3, as DNA: TGCGCCAGCAGCCAAGAGGGTGCTGGTCAACTGTTTTTT.

This chain joins TRBV7-9 and TRBJ1-6; TRBD1 is a possible D gene (5 bases). The length of the CDR3 is 15 residues. Trimming removed 5 bases at V and 10 bases at J, with 18 bases between. CDR1 SEHNR and CDR2 FQNEAQ come from the germline V gene (reference sequence). CDR3 sequence reads: CASSPRAGLDSPLHF. Here the CDR3 DNA reads TGTGCCAGCAGCCCTCGGGCAGGGTTGGACTCACCCCTCCACTTT.

The chain recombines TRBV9 with TRBJ2-4; the D gene is possibly TRBD2 (6 bases). Trimming shortened V by 2 bases and J by 7 bases, and 13 bases separated the two germline ends. The CDR3 is made up of 14 amino acids. Germline CDR1 reads SGDLS; CDR2 reads YYNGEE. CDR3 residues: CASSVLAGSNIQYF. In nucleotides, the CDR3 is TGTGCCAGCAGCGTCCTCGCGGGGTCGAACATTCAGTACTTC. Full variable domain (remainder filled in from reference TRBV9 and TRBJ2-4): DSGVTQTPKHLITATGQRVTLRCSPRSGDLSVYWYQQSLDQGLQFLIQYYNGEERAKGNILERFSAQQFPDLHSELNLSSLELGDSALYFCASSVLAGSNIQYFGAGTRLSVL.